The 14 T cell receptor beta chains below all came from one sample that was sequenced in a study of T cells in Graves' hyperthyroidism and ophthalmopathy. Researchers took RNA transcripts and amplified the TCR beta CDR3 regions from them. HTBI primers were the set used in a first-round RT-PCR of the TCR CDR3. Each CDR3 protein is one row after TCRdb ran MiXCR on the multiplex PCR reads. In the table there are under 350,000 distinct CDR3 sequences, 21% of which are singletons. Sequenced: blood. These receptors all stem from a woman between 45 and 60 years old with Graves' hyperthyroidism.

J is TRBJ2-2 and V is TRBV27, with TRBD1 matching 7 bases. Germline V gives CDR1 MNHEY, CDR2 SMNVEV (reference sequence). V was pared by 6 bases and J by 7 bases, with 8 bases of the junction left unmatched. This CDR3 contains 14 residues. The CDR3 region has the DNA TGTGCCAGCAGAGGACAGGTCGGCGGCGGGGAGCTGTTTTTT. It is translated as CASRGQVGGGELFF.

There are many counts of this clonotype. V is TRBV11-2 and J is TRBJ1-4; 9 bases match TRBD1. The CDR3 has 16 amino acids. CDR1 and CDR2 (germline): SGHAT, FQNNGV. The J segment lost 5 bases and the V segment lost 1 base, leaving 5 bases of the junction unmatched. The CDR3 region has the DNA TGTGCCAGCAGCTTAGGCGCCGGGACAGGGAATGAAAAACTGTTTTTT. This sequence encodes CASSLGAGTGNEKLFF.

This clonotype was observed a few times. The V call is TRBV2, the J call TRBJ2-3; TRBD2 matches 9 bases. This CDR3 region has 16 residues. Germline CDR1 and CDR2: SNHLY and FYNNEI. With V trimmed by 1 base and J by 4 bases, 6 bases remained unmatched. The DNA for the CDR3 is TGTGCCAGCAGTGAAGTGGCGGGGGGGCTGTCAGATACGCAGTATTTT. Encoded protein: CASSEVAGGLSDTQYF.

This clonotype occurred many times. V is TRBV5-1 and J is TRBJ1-2, with D unresolved. This CDR3 region has 17 residues. CDR1 and CDR2 (germline): SGHRS, YFSETQ. Deletions cut 1 base from V and 7 bases from J, with 23 bases between. The CDR3 DNA sequence: TGCGCCAGCAGCTTGCGGCCTGCTGGGCAATACTCTTTTGGCTACACCTTC. This encodes CASSLRPAGQYSFGYTF. The variable domain in full, completed from reference TRBV5-1 and TRBJ1-2, reads KAGVTQTPRYLIKTRGQQVTLSCSPISGHRSVSWYQQTPGQGLQFLFEYFSETQRNKGNFPGRFSGRQFSNSRSEMNVSTLELGDSALYLCASSLRPAGQYSFGYTFGSGTRLTVV.

This clonotype has ten or more counts. This chain links TRBV6-5 with TRBJ1-3; D gene ambiguous. Trimming shortened V by 0 bases and J by 1 base, and 10 bases separated the two germline ends. The CDR3 length is 16 residues. Germline CDR1 is MNHEY and CDR2 is SVGAGI. In DNA form, the CDR3 reads TGTGCCAGCAGTTACTCGGGGTGGGATTCTGGAAACACCATATATTTT. It yields the protein CASSYSGWDSGNTIYF.

The V gene is TRBV29-1, the J gene TRBJ1-1, with 7 bases lining up with TRBD1. Germline lookup yields CDR1 SQVTM and CDR2 ANQGSEA. Unmatched junction bases numbered 10, after V lost 4 bases and J lost 5 bases. The CDR3 has 14 amino acids. The CDR3: CSVAQGGLRTEAFF. The DNA of the CDR3 is TGCAGCGTTGCCCAGGGGGGCCTGAGGACTGAAGCTTTCTTT. Supplemented by reference TRBV29-1 and TRBJ1-1, the full variable domain reads SAVISQKPSRDICQRGTSLTIQCQVDSQVTMMFWYRQQPGQSLTLIATANQGSEATYESGFVIDKFPISRPNLTFSTLTVSNMSPEDSSIYLCSVAQGGLRTEAFFGQGTRLTVV.

V is TRBV29-1 and J is TRBJ2-3, with D perhaps matching TRBD1 (5 bases). V dropped 5 bases and J dropped 3 bases, with 12 bases sitting between them. This CDR3 region has 13 residues. Per germline, CDR1 SQVTM and CDR2 ANQGSEA. CDR3 coding DNA: TGCAGCGTTCCTCAGGGATCGACAGATACGCAGTATTTT. Its translation is CSVPQGSTDTQYF.

There are many counts of this clonotype. This sequence joins TRBV12-3 or TRBV12-4 and TRBJ2-3; perhaps TRBD2 as D (7 bases). The CDR3 is made up of 15 amino acids. V was trimmed by 8 bases and J by 3 bases, leaving 18 bases between them. CDR3 nucleotides: TGTGCCAGCGGTAGAACCGGGGGGCCTACAGATACGCAGTATTTT. Protein: CASGRTGGPTDTQYF.

V is TRBV5-6 and J is TRBJ2-1; 8 nucleotides agree with TRBD1. V shed 0 bases and J 0 bases; nucleotides not matched to a gene: 8. CDR1 and CDR2 from the germline V gene are SGHDT and YYEEEE. This CDR3 spans 18 amino acids. The CDR3: CASSLGGRTGSSYNEQFF. CDR3 sequence (DNA): TGTGCCAGCAGCTTGGGGGGACGGACAGGGAGCTCCTACAATGAGCAGTTCTTC. Filled out from reference TRBV5-6 and TRBJ2-1, the complete variable domain reads DAGVTQSPTHLIKTRGQQVTLRCSPKSGHDTVSWYQQALGQGPQFIFQYYEEEERQRGNFPDRFSGHQFPNYSSELNVNALLLGDSALYLCASSLGGRTGSSYNEQFFGPGTRLTVL.

The V and J genes are TRBV11-3 and TRBJ2-3; either TRBD1 or TRBD2 may fit D (7 bases each). There are 12 residues in the CDR3. CDR1 SGHNT and CDR2 YENEEA come from the germline V gene. Trimming stripped 11 bases from V and 5 bases from J, with 14 bases between. CDR3: CASRGGGDTQYF. For the CDR3, the DNA is TGTGCCTCCAGGGGGGGGGGAGATACGCAGTATTTT. Based on the CDR3 plus reference TRBV11-3 and TRBJ2-3, the full variable domain is EAGVVQSPRYKIIEKKQPVAFWCNPISGHNTLYWYLQNLGQGPELLIRYENEEAVDDSQLPKDRFSAERLKGVDSTLKIQPAELGDSAVYLCASRGGGDTQYFGPGTRLTVL.

Written as DNA, the CDR3 is TGTGCCAGCAGCGTATTCACTGTAGCGGGCGCAAGCTCCTACAATGAGCAGTTCTTC. Translation gives CASSVFTVAGASSYNEQFF. This chain uses TRBV9 with TRBJ2-1; TRBD2 matches 7 bases. Unmatched junction bases numbered 13, after V lost 1 base and J lost 0 bases. Looked up from germline, CDR1 is SGDLS and CDR2 is YYNGEE. The CDR3 contains 19 residues.

Many counts were recorded for this clonotype. The V gene is TRBV10-3, the J gene TRBJ1-1; D possibly corresponds to TRBD1 (5 bases). CDR1 is ENHRY and CDR2 is SYGVKD in the germline V gene. The CDR3 contains 12 residues. The germline V and J ends were trimmed by 4 bases and 4 bases, with 7 bases remaining between them. The CDR3: CAISGGGTEAFF. As DNA, the CDR3 is TGTGCCATCAGTGGGGGGGGCACTGAAGCTTTCTTT.

The table lists this clonotype with many counts. The chain links TRBV2 to TRBJ1-1; tentative D call: TRBD1 (5 bases). Germline CDR1 reads SNHLY; CDR2 reads FYNNEI. V was clipped by 7 bases and J by 4 bases, with 16 bases between them. The CDR3 is 14 amino acids. CDR3 sequence (DNA): TGTGCCAGCACTATAAGTGCCCAGGGCACTGAAGCTTTCTTT. It codes for CASTISAQGTEAFF.

The sample holds a few counts of this clonotype. The genes are TRBV28 and TRBJ1-5, with a weak D call TRBD1 (5 bases). The CDR3 sequence is 12 residues long. V lost 10 bases, J lost 9 bases, and 16 bases lay in between. The germline gives CDR1 MDHEN, CDR2 SYDVKM. The CDR3 protein is CATSGTPGPQHF. CDR3 DNA sequence: TGTGCCACCTCGGGGACCCCCGGGCCCCAGCATTTT.